A single sample gave rise to the 32 T cell receptor beta chains below, sequenced in a study of graft-versus-host responses after intestinal transplantation. These TCRs' antigens remain unknown. TCRdb's copy holds only in-frame clones and misses some; the assay was immunoSEQ multiplex PCR. The sample lists about 110,000 clones; over 85% were seen once. The input for sequencing was unstimulated CD4+ T cells sorted from spleen or lymph node cells, taken before transplant. These receptors came from a human donor who was the organ donor for an intestinal transplant.

The J gene is TRBJ2-3, the V gene TRBV5-6; D may be TRBD1 (6 bases). The V gene lost 5 bases and the J gene lost 8 bases, with 24 bases spanning the gap. CDR1 and CDR2 (germline): SGHDT, YYEEEE. The CDR3 contains 16 residues. The DNA of the CDR3 is TGTGCCAGCAGGAAAGCCACAGGGCCTCTAATGGGTACGCAGTATTTT. The encoded protein is CASRKATGPLMGTQYF.

The chain combines TRBV5-4 with TRBJ2-7; D is possibly TRBD1 (6 bases). The germline V gene encodes CDR1 SGHNT and CDR2 YYREEE (reference sequence). The CDR3 has 14 amino acids. The germline V and J ends were trimmed by 0 bases and 2 bases, with 9 bases remaining between them. The CDR3 reads CASSLAAGAYEQYF. CDR3 bases: TGTGCCAGCAGCTTGGCCGCAGGGGCCTACGAGCAGTACTTC. Full variable domain (missing parts from reference TRBV5-4 and TRBJ2-7): ETGVTQSPTHLIKTRGQQVTLRCSSQSGHNTVSWYQQALGQGPQFIFQYYREEENGRGNFPPRFSGLQFPNYSSELNVNALELDDSALYLCASSLAAGAYEQYFGPGTRLTVT.

V gene TRBV5-1 combines with J gene TRBJ2-1, with D possibly matching TRBD1 (6 bases). The CDR3 covers 16 residues. Trimming cost V 4 bases and J 0 bases, with 14 bases left between them. Germline assignment: CDR1 SGHRS and CDR2 YFSETQ. CDR3 loop: CASSPAQGSSYNEQFF. The CDR3 DNA sequence: TGCGCCAGCAGCCCCGCTCAGGGGAGCTCCTACAATGAGCAGTTCTTC.

The gene calls are TRBV10-3 and TRBJ2-2; a possible D gene is TRBD1 (6 bases). Germline loops: CDR1 ENHRY, CDR2 SYGVKD. This CDR3 has 16 amino acids. V was shortened by 6 bases and J by 0 bases, with 14 bases between the two germline ends. The CDR3 nucleotides read TGTGCCATCAGCCCCACCGGGACATCGAACACCGGGGAGCTGTTTTTT. It is translated as CAISPTGTSNTGELFF.

The chain couples TRBV5-1 to TRBJ2-2; 7 positions agree with TRBD1. This CDR3 has 16 amino acids. Losses at the gene ends were 1 base for V and 5 bases for J; bases not matched to a gene: 8. Germline CDR1 reads SGHRS; CDR2 reads YFSETQ. CDR3 sequence: CASSLSLKGATGELFF. CDR3 in DNA: TGCGCCAGCAGCTTGTCTTTAAAGGGGGCGACCGGGGAGCTGTTTTTT.

The chain carries TRBV6-6 and TRBJ1-3; D remains unclear. CDR1 and CDR2 (germline): MNHNY, SVGAGI (reference sequence). Trimming took off 5 bases at V and 0 bases at J, with 8 bases between the two ends. The CDR3 is 14 residues long. The DNA for the CDR3 is TGTGCCAGCAGTCCGGGCCACTCTGGAAACACCATATATTTT. Its protein product is CASSPGHSGNTIYF.

The gene calls are TRBV28 and TRBJ1-5, with D possibly TRBD1 on 6 matching bases. V was cut by 10 bases and J by 6 bases, with 13 bases left in between. CDR1 MDHEN and CDR2 SYDVKM come from the germline V gene. This CDR3 comprises 12 residues. CDR3 DNA sequence: TGTGCCACCTCACAGGGAGGTCAGCCCCAGCATTTT. The encoded protein is CATSQGGQPQHF.

The V and J genes are TRBV5-8 and TRBJ2-3; D is unresolved. This CDR3 region has 16 residues. Germline lookup yields CDR1 SGHTS and CDR2 YDEGEE. Between the trimmed V and J ends, which lost 1 base and 4 bases, there was a span of 16 bases. As DNA, the CDR3 is TGTGCCAGCAGCTTGTGGCTCGATGGGGTCTCAGATACGCAGTATTTT. Protein sequence: CASSLWLDGVSDTQYF.

This chain joins TRBV15 and TRBJ1-2; D perhaps matches TRBD1 (5 bases). The CDR3 runs to 12 residues. The germline V gene has CDR1 LNHNV and CDR2 YYDKDF (reference sequence). Trimming cost V 5 bases and J 4 bases, with 8 bases left between them. This chain's CDR3 is CATSWGLYGYTF. Written as DNA, the CDR3 is TGTGCCACCAGCTGGGGACTCTATGGCTACACCTTC.

The rearrangement joins TRBV19 to TRBJ2-1; 8 positions match TRBD1. The J segment lost 7 bases and the V segment lost 1 base, leaving 9 bases of the junction unmatched. The CDR3 totals 16 residues. In germline, CDR1 is LNHDA, CDR2 SQIVND (reference sequence). CDR3: CASSIGRDRSGNEQFF. For the CDR3, the DNA is TGTGCCAGTAGTATAGGAAGGGACAGGAGTGGTAATGAGCAGTTCTTC.

As for this clone: The germline gene is not matched at one end of the junction; a read error may be the cause. The chain employs TRBV10-3 and TRBJ2-5, with D maybe TRBD1 (6 bases). The germline CDR1 and CDR2 sequences are ENHRY and SYGVKD. The CDR3 totals 13 residues. The CDR3 sequence is CAIMRRGQESQYF. The CDR3 DNA reads TGTGCCATCATGCGCAGGGGCCAAGAGTCCCAGTACTTC.

This clone occurred once. The chain is built from TRBV7-2 and TRBJ2-3; D might be TRBD2 (5 bases). The CDR3 has 15 amino acids. From germline, CDR1 is SGHTA and CDR2 FQGNSA. V lost 0 bases and J 1 base, leaving 8 bases between the germline ends. CDR3 loop: CASSLASGRTDTQYF. The CDR3 DNA reads TGTGCCAGCAGCTTAGCAAGCGGACGCACAGATACGCAGTATTTT. Filled out from reference TRBV7-2 and TRBJ2-3, the complete variable domain reads GAGVSQSPSNKVTEKGKDVELRCDPISGHTALYWYRQSLGQGLEFLIYFQGNSAPDKSGLPSDRFSAERTGGSVSTLTIQRTQQEDSAVYLCASSLASGRTDTQYFGPGTRLTVL.

The chain recombines TRBV28 with TRBJ1-5; weak D call: TRBD1 (6 bases). V was trimmed by 3 bases and J by 2 bases, leaving 20 bases between them. This CDR3 is built from 18 residues. Looked up from germline, CDR1 is MDHEN and CDR2 is SYDVKM. The CDR3 nucleotides are TGTGCCAGCAGTTTTCTGAGGGGGAAGGCCCCCCGCAATCAGCCCCAGCATTTT. Protein sequence: CASSFLRGKAPRNQPQHF.

The sample holds a few counts of this clone. The rearrangement links TRBV10-3 to TRBJ2-7; TRBD1 is a possible D gene (6 bases). The CDR3 runs 13 residues. V lost 4 bases and J 7 bases, leaving 14 bases between the germline ends. Germline lookup yields CDR1 ENHRY and CDR2 SYGVKD. The DNA of the CDR3 is TGTGCCATCAGTGGATACACAGGGAAAGAGCAGTACTTC. This gives the protein CAISGYTGKEQYF.

This chain uses TRBV5-4 with TRBJ2-5; perhaps TRBD1 as D (6 bases). V shed 0 bases and J shed 5 bases, with 14 bases lying between them. The germline V gene has CDR1 SGHNT and CDR2 YYREEE (reference sequence). The CDR3 runs 15 residues. CDR3 amino acids: CASSLDAGVKETQYF. The CDR3 DNA sequence: TGTGCCAGCAGCTTGGACGCAGGGGTGAAGGAGACCCAGTACTTC. The entire variable domain, with the rest obtained from reference TRBV5-4 and TRBJ2-5, is as follows: ETGVTQSPTHLIKTRGQQVTLRCSSQSGHNTVSWYQQALGQGPQFIFQYYREEENGRGNFPPRFSGLQFPNYSSELNVNALELDDSALYLCASSLDAGVKETQYFGPGTRLLVL.

This rearrangement joins TRBV27 to TRBJ2-7; TRBD1 aligns across 8 bases. The V gene's germline CDR1 is MNHEY and CDR2 SMNVEV (reference sequence). Germline trimming cut 5 bases from V and 3 bases from J; bases unmatched to any gene: 9. This CDR3 region has 15 residues. For the CDR3, the DNA is TGTGCCAGCAGTAGGCCCAGGGGGCTCCTCTACGAGCAGTACTTC. Translated: CASSRPRGLLYEQYF.

V usage is TRBV7-2 and J usage is TRBJ2-2, with 9 nucleotides matching TRBD2. V dropped 5 bases and J dropped 3; count of bases not matched to a gene: 10. Germline V gives CDR1 SGHTA, CDR2 FQGNSA. This CDR3 contains 17 residues. In DNA form, the CDR3 reads TGTGCCAGCAGCGGGTCGAAGGGGACTAGCTACACCGGGGAGCTGTTTTTT. Its protein product is CASSGSKGTSYTGELFF.

Concerning this clone: The same CDR3 is also encoded by other DNA sequences in this sample. This chain links TRBV9 with TRBJ2-7, with D perhaps TRBD2 (6 bases). The CDR3 is 16 residues long. The germline V gene encodes CDR1 SGDLS and CDR2 YYNGEE. The V and J ends lost 0 bases and 3 bases respectively, with 16 bases between them. CDR3: CASSVVSGASVYEQYF. CDR3 DNA: TGTGCCAGCAGCGTAGTCTCGGGAGCGAGTGTCTACGAGCAGTACTTC.

This chain uses TRBV6-5 with TRBJ2-1; a possible D gene is TRBD2 (6 bases). V lost 2 bases, J lost 10 bases, and 15 bases lay in between. In germline, CDR1 is MNHEY, CDR2 SVGAGI. The CDR3 consists of 14 residues. CDR3 region: CASSYASESEEQFF. CDR3 bases: TGTGCCAGCAGTTACGCTAGCGAGAGCGAGGAGCAGTTCTTC.

The chain employs TRBV4-1 and TRBJ1-4, with TRBD1 matching over 7 bases. The germline gives CDR1 MGHRA, CDR2 YSYEKL. V lost 1 base to trimming and J lost 1 base; unmatched junction nucleotides: 0. The CDR3 consists of 15 residues. The CDR3 DNA follows: TGCGCCAGCAGCCAAGGGGACAGAACTAATGAAAAACTGTTTTTT. Translation gives CASSQGDRTNEKLFF.

This rearrangement joins TRBV28 to TRBJ1-4, with 9 bases aligning to TRBD1. V dropped 6 bases and J dropped 2; count of bases not matched to a gene: 7. The CDR3 has 16 residues. Germline CDR1 and CDR2: MDHEN and SYDVKM. CDR3 nucleotide sequence: TGTGCCAGCAGCCGGGGGACAGGGTTTACTAATGAAAAACTGTTTTTT. Protein sequence: CASSRGTGFTNEKLFF.

The gene calls are TRBV28 and TRBJ2-5; D perhaps matches TRBD2 (5 bases). CDR1 is MDHEN and CDR2 is SYDVKM in the germline V gene. V gave up 6 bases and J gave up 2 bases, with 22 bases separating them. The CDR3 is 17 amino acids. The CDR3 region has the DNA TGTGCCAGCAGACGACTGAGCGGCATTTTCGTTCAAGAGACCCAGTACTTC. Its translation is CASRRLSGIFVQETQYF. Variable domain in full (rest from reference TRBV28 and TRBJ2-5): DVKVTQSSRYLVKRTGEKVFLECVQDMDHENMFWYRQDPGLGLRLIYFSYDVKMKEKGDIPEGYSVSREKKERFSLILESASTNQTSMYLCASRRLSGIFVQETQYFGPGTRLLVL.

This chain joins TRBV30 and TRBJ2-2; a weak D match, TRBD1 (6 bases). V lost 3 bases, J lost 1 base, and 6 bases lay in between. The CDR3 runs to 13 residues. Germline CDR1 and CDR2: GTSNPN and SVGIG (reference sequence). The CDR3 sequence is CAWRQGNTGELFF. CDR3 sequence (DNA): TGTGCCTGGAGACAGGGGAACACCGGGGAGCTGTTTTTT.

The chain is built from TRBV7-9 and TRBJ2-7, with 10 positions matching TRBD1. In germline, CDR1 is SEHNR, CDR2 FQNEAQ (reference sequence). CDR3 length equals 15 residues. With V trimmed by 6 bases and J by 5 bases, 10 bases remained unmatched. The CDR3 loop is CASSPGQGSLDEQYF. In DNA, the CDR3 is TGTGCCAGCAGTCCGGGACAGGGGTCCCTCGACGAGCAGTACTTC.

The V gene is TRBV9, the J gene TRBJ1-6; unclear D gene. This CDR3 spans 14 amino acids. Germline V gene lookup returns CDR1 SGDLS and CDR2 YYNGEE. Trimming took 0 bases from V and 10 from J, leaving 11 bases between them. CDR3 protein: CASSVGSGLSPLHF. As DNA, the CDR3 is TGTGCCAGCAGCGTAGGGTCCGGGCTCTCACCCCTCCACTTT.

With respect to this clone: Compared with germline, one end of the junction differs, possibly owing to a read error. V gene TRBV19 combines with J gene TRBJ1-5, with D tentatively TRBD1 (5 bases). This CDR3 has 14 amino acids. Germline CDR1 LNHDA, CDR2 SQIVND (reference sequence). The CDR3 loop reads CACSPQGLNQPQHF. The CDR3 DNA follows: TGTGCCTGTAGCCCGCAGGGACTCAATCAGCCCCAGCATTTT.

This sequence joins TRBV5-1 and TRBJ2-4, with 15 nucleotides matching TRBD2. J gave up 2 bases and V 4 bases, and 1 base lay outside the gene matches. CDR3 length: 16 residues. Germline-derived CDR1 and CDR2 are SGHRS and YFSETQ. The DNA for the CDR3 is TGCGCCAGCAGCGGACTAGCGGGAGGGCCCAAAAACATTCAGTACTTC. It translates to CASSGLAGGPKNIQYF.

The genes are TRBV6-6 and TRBJ2-7, with D maybe TRBD1 (6 bases). The V gene's germline CDR1 is MNHNY and CDR2 SVGAGI (reference sequence). CDR3 size: 14 residues. V dropped 0 bases and J dropped 4 bases, with 10 bases sitting between them. This chain's CDR3 is CASSYSQGRYEQYF. Here the CDR3 DNA reads TGTGCCAGCAGTTACTCACAGGGCAGGTACGAGCAGTACTTC.

The V and J genes are TRBV7-8 and TRBJ2-1; 8 bases are shared with TRBD2. Per germline, CDR1 SGHVS and CDR2 FQNEAQ. The CDR3 is 14 residues long. The V gene end was trimmed by 5 bases and the J gene end by 8 bases; junction bases not matched to a gene: 8. The CDR3 reads CASSPRAGGDEQFF. The CDR3, as DNA: TGTGCCAGCAGCCCGAGGGCGGGGGGCGATGAGCAGTTCTTC.

This sequence joins TRBV19 and TRBJ1-1, with TRBD1 matching 7 bases. Germline loops: CDR1 LNHDA, CDR2 SQIVND (reference sequence). J lost 0 bases, V lost 7 bases, and 5 bases had no gene match. The CDR3 has 14 residues. The CDR3 is CASTPGQVNTEAFF. Here the CDR3 DNA reads TGTGCCAGTACCCCTGGACAGGTGAACACTGAAGCTTTCTTT.

Here the CDR3 reads CASSFTIRGPYEQYF. In DNA form, the CDR3 reads TGTGCCAGCAGTTTTACCATCCGTGGGCCCTACGAGCAGTACTTC. The chain has TRBV27 and TRBJ2-7, with D uncertain. This CDR3 has 15 amino acids. The germline CDR1 and CDR2 sequences are MNHEY and SMNVEV (reference sequence). V was shortened by 3 bases and J by 2 bases, with 14 bases between the two germline ends.

The V call is TRBV6-4, the J call TRBJ1-2, with D uncertain. From germline, CDR1 is MRHNA and CDR2 SNTAGT. The CDR3 sequence is 15 residues long. The V gene lost 7 bases and the J gene lost 3 bases, with 18 bases spanning the gap. The DNA of the CDR3 is TGTGCCAGCACTTGCCCCGGGGAAAAGGACTATGGCTACACCTTC. Translating gives CASTCPGEKDYGYTF.